This entry lists 17 T cell receptor beta chains sequenced from one sample in a study of blood T cell repertoires in COVID-19. The protocol was immunoSEQ multiplex PCR, while the TCRdb copy is restricted to in-frame clones and leaves out a portion. The sample consists of 200,000 to 250,000 clones, 85% to 90% of them appearing once. The source material was PBMCs or T cells enriched from blood (not recorded which). The source is a woman aged 18-35 years in a cohort exposed to, infected with or recovered from COVID-19 (not recorded which).

CDR3 in DNA: TGTGCCAGCTCACCACCGGGCAAAACCTACGAGCAGTACTTC. Its translation is CASSPPGKTYEQYF. V gene TRBV18 combines with J gene TRBJ2-7, with D unresolved. There are 14 residues in the CDR3. CDR1 is KGHSH and CDR2 is LQKENI in the germline V gene. Trimming pared 0 bases from V and 2 bases from J, leaving 8 bases between.

This rearrangement joins TRBV24-1 to TRBJ1-2, with 9 bases lining up with TRBD1. Germline CDR1 and CDR2: KGHDR and SFDVKD. This CDR3 is 13 amino acids long. After removal of 11 bases from V and 1 base from J, the junction contained 4 bases not matched to a gene. CDR3 bases: TGTGCCATACAGGGGGCCGGTAACTATGGCTACACCTTC. Amino acids: CAIQGAGNYGYTF.

The chain uses TRBV24-1 and TRBJ2-1, with 7 bases aligning to TRBD2. Germline CDR1 and CDR2: KGHDR and SFDVKD. This CDR3 comprises 17 residues. Trimming removed 7 bases from V and 5 bases from J; junction bases left unmatched: 16. CDR3 sequence: CATSARLAGVSHNEQFF. In DNA form, the CDR3 reads TGTGCCACCAGCGCCCGGTTGGCGGGAGTATCCCACAATGAGCAGTTCTTC.

The genes are TRBV18 and TRBJ1-1, with unresolved D. CDR3 length: 13 residues. V lost 3 bases and J lost 1, with 6 bases in between. CDR1 and CDR2 (germline): KGHSH, LQKENI. CDR3 nucleotides: TGTGCCAGCTCACCCCAGTCGAACACTGAAGCTTTCTTT. Its translation: CASSPQSNTEAFF.

The V gene is TRBV11-3, the J gene TRBJ2-1; D not resolved. Germline values: CDR1 SGHNT, CDR2 YENEEA. The CDR3 length is 15 residues. The V and J ends lost 0 bases and 10 bases respectively, with 16 bases between them. Here the CDR3 DNA reads TGTGCCAGCAGCTTAGATTCTATTGAGGTTCAGGAGCAGTTCTTC. It is translated as CASSLDSIEVQEQFF.

This rearrangement joins TRBV2 to TRBJ2-1; TRBD1 might be the D (5 bases). This CDR3 is built from 12 residues. Germline values: CDR1 SNHLY, CDR2 FYNNEI. The ends were cut back, 6 bases at V and 7 bases at J, with 10 bases in the middle. The CDR3 coding sequence is TGTGCCAGCAGCGACAGACAGAATGAGCAGTTCTTC. Protein product: CASSDRQNEQFF.

The J gene is TRBJ2-1, the V gene TRBV6-5; TRBD1 might be the D (5 bases). Germline V lookup: CDR1 MNHEY, CDR2 SVGAGI. The CDR3 covers 16 residues. Between the trimmed V and J ends, which lost 4 bases and 0 bases, there was a span of 13 bases. The CDR3 here is CASSSRRASSYNEQFF. The CDR3 nucleotides are TGTGCCAGCAGTTCACGCAGGGCCAGCTCCTACAATGAGCAGTTCTTC.

The chain couples TRBV10-3 to TRBJ1-1; tentatively, D is TRBD1 (5 bases). The CDR3 runs to 14 residues. V lost 4 bases and J lost 1, with 10 bases in between. CDR1 ENHRY and CDR2 SYGVKD come from the germline V gene. The CDR3, as DNA: TGTGCCATCAGTGGGGGGGAGGGGAACACTGAAGCTTTCTTT. Translation: CAISGGEGNTEAFF.

The V gene is TRBV11-1, the J gene TRBJ2-1, with 10 bases aligning to TRBD1. The CDR3 has 15 amino acids. V shed 5 bases and J 8 bases; nucleotides not matched to a gene: 9. The germline V gene has CDR1 SGHAT and CDR2 FQDESV (reference sequence). The DNA for the CDR3 is TGTGCCAGCAGCCCTCGACAGGGGGCTGTTGATGAGCAGTTCTTC. Protein product: CASSPRQGAVDEQFF.

In DNA form, the CDR3 reads TGTGCCAGCAGCTTGGACTGGAGCTCCTACGAGCAGTACTTC. The encoded protein is CASSLDWSSYEQYF. V gene TRBV5-4 combines with J gene TRBJ2-7; unclear D gene. Germline CDR1 is SGHNT and CDR2 is YYREEE (reference sequence). The CDR3 runs to 14 residues. Trimming stripped 0 bases from V and 0 bases from J, with 7 bases between. Full variable domain (outside the CDR3, taken from reference TRBV5-4 and TRBJ2-7): ETGVTQSPTHLIKTRGQQVTLRCSSQSGHNTVSWYQQALGQGPQFIFQYYREEENGRGNFPPRFSGLQFPNYSSELNVNALELDDSALYLCASSLDWSSYEQYFGPGTRLTVT.

This clone was counted only a few times. This rearrangement joins TRBV5-6 to TRBJ2-7; 15 nucleotides agree with TRBD2. Per germline, CDR1 SGHDT and CDR2 YYEEEE. V dropped 5 bases and J dropped 0; count of bases not matched to a gene: 6. This CDR3 is built from 17 residues. The CDR3 nucleotides read TGTGCCAGCAGGACGGGACTAGCGGGGGGATCCTCCTACGAGCAGTACTTC. Encoded protein: CASRTGLAGGSSYEQYF.

V usage is TRBV3-1 (or the pseudogene TRBV3-2) and J usage is TRBJ1-1, with TRBD1 matching over 7 bases. The V gene's germline CDR1 is LGHDT and CDR2 YNNKEL (reference sequence). After removal of 5 bases from V and 6 bases from J, the junction contained 3 bases not matched to a gene. The CDR3 spans 12 residues. CDR3 in amino acids: CASSYRGSEAFF. For the CDR3, the DNA is TGTGCCAGCAGCTACAGGGGATCTGAAGCTTTCTTT.

The V call is TRBV27, the J call TRBJ2-2; possible D gene TRBD1, 6 bases. V was cut by 5 bases and J by 5 bases, with 15 bases left in between. Germline CDR1 MNHEY, CDR2 SMNVEV (reference sequence). The length of the CDR3 is 15 residues. The CDR3 region is CASSPRQDGTGELFF. CDR3 DNA sequence: TGTGCCAGCAGTCCCCGACAGGACGGGACCGGGGAGCTGTTTTTT.

The chain links TRBV11-2 to TRBJ2-7; no clear D. This CDR3 is built from 14 residues. Looked up from germline, CDR1 is SGHAT and CDR2 is FQNNGV. V lost 5 bases and J lost 1, with 12 bases in between. In nucleotides, the CDR3 is TGTGCCAGCAGCACCACACAAGAATCCTACGAGCAGTACTTC. This codes for CASSTTQESYEQYF.

This clone was observed a few times. V is TRBV30 and J is TRBJ2-7; TRBD2 might be the D (5 bases). V was clipped by 3 bases and J by 3 bases, with 15 bases between them. The germline CDR1 and CDR2 sequences are GTSNPN and SVGIG (reference sequence). This CDR3 is built from 14 residues. CDR3 bases: TGTGCCTGGAGCGATGGAAATGGAGGCTACGAGCAGTACTTC. This encodes CAWSDGNGGYEQYF.

The V and J genes are TRBV5-1 and TRBJ2-7; TRBD1 aligns across 8 bases. Germline lookup yields CDR1 SGHRS and CDR2 YFSETQ. The V and J ends lost 4 bases and 5 bases, in that order; junction bases with no gene match: 5. This CDR3 comprises 13 residues. The CDR3: CASSQTGVHEQYF. The CDR3 coding sequence is TGCGCCAGCAGCCAGACAGGGGTCCACGAGCAGTACTTC. Together with reference TRBV5-1 and TRBJ2-7, the CDR3 gives the full variable domain: KAGVTQTPRYLIKTRGQQVTLSCSPISGHRSVSWYQQTPGQGLQFLFEYFSETQRNKGNFPGRFSGRQFSNSRSEMNVSTLELGDSALYLCASSQTGVHEQYFGPGTRLTVT.

The gene calls are TRBV5-1 and TRBJ2-5, with 14 bases fitting TRBD2. Germline CDR1 and CDR2: SGHRS and YFSETQ. V was pared by 3 bases and J by 4 bases, with 11 bases of the junction left unmatched. The CDR3 length is 18 residues. CDR3 nucleotides: TGCGCCAGCAGCTCGGCGGGACTAGCGGGAGCAAAGGGAGAGACCCAGTACTTC. This gives the protein CASSSAGLAGAKGETQYF.